The T cell receptor beta chain under discussion was sequenced for a study of tumor and adjacent non-tumor tissue in lung cancer (dated by TCRdb to 2016 to 2019). Turning to the overall study: Patients with adenocarcinoma (over 11), squamous cell carcinoma (2) and small cell lung cancer (1) were included in the cohort. Among the approximately 15 patients, ages ranged from about 30 to 85 years, approximately 10 were men and 5 were women, and disease was TNM stage I to III. Sequencing generated a total of 125,075,908 productive TCRbeta reads, averaging around 4 million reads per sample. The study compared bulk TCRbeta repertoires between lung tumor tissue and matched distant non-tumor lung tissue from over 12 lung cancer patients. TCRbeta CDR3 sequencing was performed on a few dozen paired specimens, with one tumor sample and one normal lung sample collected per patient.

The germline V gene sets CDR1 to WSHSY and CDR2 to SAAADI. The CDR3 goes from the cysteine to the phenylalanine over 15 residues. The sequence is cut down to CDR3 DNA, 45 bases in frame from base 1. Worth noting for this clonotype: Its antigen remains undetermined. The germline gene is not matched at one end of the junction; a read error may be the cause.

Study-wide conclusions, independent of this receptor: Significantly higher TCR diversity (inverse Simpson) was observed in tumor tissue than in normal lung tissue (approximately 440 vs 150, P = 0.0075, Mann-Whitney U test). Because peripheral blood was not sequenced, the blood TCRbeta repertoires of the lung cancer patients in the study went unexamined. The methods do not name the sequencing platform or mention unique molecular identifiers. Only roughly 16 patients were in the cohort, and the authors stated that larger samples and more detailed clinical data are needed. Younger patients had significantly higher TCR diversity, and higher tumor TCR diversity was associated with shorter overall and disease-free survival. The top 100 clones accounted for a significantly larger cumulative portion of the repertoire in normal lung than in tumor tissue.

RNA was isolated from bulk, unsorted tissue, and RNA quality was assessed with a NanoDrop ND-1000 and an Agilent 2100. Donors were newly diagnosed lung cancer patients admitted for thoracic surgery in China between August and November 2014, without prior chemotherapy. The study excluded patients who had received radiotherapy or chemotherapy before or who had another cancer at the same time. Surgical tissue pieces of about 1-2 cm3 were preserved in RNAlater solution and were kept at -80 degrees C until use. Receptor libraries were prepared by multiplex PCR. The run used an Illumina HiSeq 2500. TCRbeta libraries were constructed through three rounds of nested PCR with primers (Table S4) according to protocols adapted from ARM-PCR. PCR products of 200-500 bp were gel-excised and purified with the QIAquick gel extraction kit before sequencing. The source study handled its data this way. Reads were cleaned using Trimmomatic, were merged into complete CDR3 sequences using FLASH, and were assigned to V(D)J germline segments using MiTCR. VDJtools was used to compute clonal diversity as the inverse Simpson's index. A read counted as productive if the sequence was in-frame and lacked a premature stop codon. The public reads were reanalyzed by TCRdb: fastp trimming at Q25, MiXCR alignment, in-frame beta chains only. Every CDR3 protein is listed once, alongside the most common genes and DNA of its rows. TCRdb's processing, not the study's, gives the V and J calls here. The sample table contains 100,000 to 120,000 distinct CDR3 sequences; only one count was recorded for over 70% of them. The ten largest clonotypes hold 20% to 25% of the sample.

Recombination connected TRBV10-2 to TRBJ2-1; the D gene is perhaps TRBD2, on 6 matching bases. This sequence originates from a man aged 65 to 85 with non-small cell lung cancer. The source material was lung tumor tissue. The DNA is TGCACCAGCATGCCCCCGGGACTCTCTTCTCATGAGCAGTTCTTC. It specifies CTSMPPGLSSHEQFF.